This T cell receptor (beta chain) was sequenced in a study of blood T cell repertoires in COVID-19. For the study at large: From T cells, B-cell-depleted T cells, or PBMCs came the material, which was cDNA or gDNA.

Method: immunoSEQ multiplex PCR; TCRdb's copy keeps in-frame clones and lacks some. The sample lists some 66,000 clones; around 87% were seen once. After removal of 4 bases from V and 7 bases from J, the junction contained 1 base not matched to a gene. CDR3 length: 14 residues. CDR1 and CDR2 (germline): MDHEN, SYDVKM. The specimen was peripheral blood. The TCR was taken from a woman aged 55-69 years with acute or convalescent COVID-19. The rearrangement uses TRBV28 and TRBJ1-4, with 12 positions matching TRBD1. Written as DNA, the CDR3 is TGTGCCAGCAGTTGGGACAGGGGGCCTGAAAAACTGTTTTTT. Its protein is CASSWDRGPEKLFF.